These 16 T cell receptor beta chains were sequenced from one sample in a study of early T cells in non-severe SARS-CoV-2 infection. TCRdb recomputed calls from the 5' RACE reads with MiXCR, one row per CDR3 protein. The sample contains tens of thousands of distinct CDR3 sequences, 8.5% to 10% of which appear only once. Sequenced material: whole blood. All receptors derive from an adult who was a healthcare worker with PCR-confirmed SARS-CoV-2 infection or an uninfected control (not recorded which).

The table lists this clonotype with a few counts. This chain joins TRBV19 and TRBJ2-2; D might be TRBD2 (7 bases). V was clipped by 10 bases and J by 7 bases, with 13 bases between them. CDR1 is LNHDA, CDR2 SQIVND, per germline (reference sequence). The CDR3 consists of 12 residues. CDR3 loop: CATGGQFGELFF. For the CDR3, the DNA is TGTGCCACGGGAGGACAGTTCGGGGAGCTGTTTTTT.

This clonotype was counted a few times. The V and J genes are TRBV18 and TRBJ2-2, with D unclear. The ends were cut back, 1 base at V and 1 base at J, with 7 bases in the middle. CDR1 and CDR2 (germline): KGHSH, LQKENI. The CDR3 sequence is 15 residues long. Here the CDR3 DNA reads TGTGCCAGCTCACCACGGGCGGAGAACACCGGGGAGCTGTTTTTT. Translating gives CASSPRAENTGELFF.

In its sample, this clonotype was seen many times. DNA of the CDR3: TGTGCCAGCGACAGGGACCCAGGGGGCACTGAAGCTTTCTTT. Translated: CASDRDPGGTEAFF. The genes are TRBV5-5 and TRBJ1-1, with TRBD1 identical over 7 bases. The CDR3 covers 14 residues. Unmatched junction bases numbered 10, after V lost 7 bases and J lost 4 bases. Germline V gene lookup returns CDR1 SGHKS and CDR2 YYEKEE (reference sequence).

A few counts support this clonotype. This sequence joins TRBV2 and TRBJ2-1; either TRBD1 or TRBD2 may supply D (5 bases each). The CDR3 covers 18 residues. Germline values: CDR1 SNHLY, CDR2 FYNNEI. Trimming removed 4 bases from V and 4 bases from J, with 23 bases in between. The CDR3 DNA follows: TGTGCCAGCAGTGTATCCACCGGGACCCCAGAGGTATACAATGAGCAGTTCTTC. Its translation: CASSVSTGTPEVYNEQFF.

This clonotype was seen only a few times. This chain joins TRBV19 and TRBJ1-5; D not resolved. The CDR3 consists of 14 residues. V lost 2 bases and J lost 3, with 8 bases in between. The germline V gene encodes CDR1 LNHDA and CDR2 SQIVND (reference sequence). The CDR3 DNA sequence: TGTGCCAGTAGTATAATAGGGAACAATCAGCCCCAGCATTTT. This sequence encodes CASSIIGNNQPQHF.

The chain has TRBV7-2 and TRBJ1-3, with a tentative D call TRBD1 (5 bases). Germline-derived CDR1 and CDR2 are SGHTA and FQGNSA. V was trimmed by 5 bases and J by 0 bases, leaving 14 bases between them. This CDR3 has 16 residues. CDR3 sequence (DNA): TGTGCCAGCAGCCCCGACAGCGCACTCTCTGGAAACACCATATATTTT. This gives the protein CASSPDSALSGNTIYF.

This clonotype was recorded at least ten times. V gene TRBV7-9 combines with J gene TRBJ2-1, with 10 bases that match TRBD2. CDR3 length: 15 amino acids. V trimming: 6 bases; J trimming: 1 base; junction bases outside the gene matches: 3. Germline V gene lookup returns CDR1 SEHNR and CDR2 FQNEAQ (reference sequence). The CDR3 protein is CASRLAGVSYNEQFF. The CDR3 DNA sequence: TGTGCCAGCAGGCTAGCGGGAGTTTCCTACAATGAGCAGTTCTTC.

At least ten counts were recorded for this clonotype. The genes are TRBV7-2 and TRBJ2-1; D call uncertain. Germline V gives CDR1 SGHTA, CDR2 FQGNSA. The CDR3 spans 15 residues. V lost 1 base, J lost 4 bases, and 11 bases lay in between. In DNA, the CDR3 is TGTGCCAGCAGCTTAGAGGGCGCCAGATACAATGAGCAGTTCTTC. Translating gives CASSLEGARYNEQFF.

The chain carries TRBV7-2 and TRBJ2-1, with 14 bases fitting TRBD2. Unmatched junction bases numbered 5, after V lost 4 bases and J lost 9 bases. The CDR3 is 15 amino acids. The germline V gene has CDR1 SGHTA and CDR2 FQGNSA. CDR3: CASSWGLAGDVEQFF. DNA of the CDR3: TGTGCCAGCAGCTGGGGACTAGCGGGAGATGTTGAGCAGTTCTTC.

By sample share, this clonotype is large. This chain links TRBV6-1 with TRBJ2-2, with a weak D call TRBD2 (6 bases). Trimming shortened V by 2 bases and J by 4 bases, and 11 bases separated the two germline ends. The germline V gene encodes CDR1 MNHNS and CDR2 SASEGT. The length of the CDR3 is 15 residues. The CDR3 sequence: CASSEFSGGTGELFF. The DNA of the CDR3 is TGTGCCAGCAGTGAATTTTCCGGGGGCACCGGGGAGCTGTTTTTT.

This clonotype was observed a handful of times. One junction end disagrees with the germline gene, perhaps due to a read error. V gene TRBV2 combines with J gene TRBJ2-3; D not resolved. CDR1 is SNHLY, CDR2 FYNNEI, per germline. The length of the CDR3 is 14 residues. CDR3 residues: CASGEGFLADTQYF. CDR3 in DNA: TGTGCCAGCGGTGAAGGTTTTCTCGCAGATACGCAGTATTTT.

The chain carries TRBV6-5 and TRBJ2-2; the D gene is possibly TRBD2 (6 bases). The CDR3 runs to 14 residues. Germline loops: CDR1 MNHEY, CDR2 SVGAGI. Trimming stripped 0 bases from V and 6 bases from J, with 8 bases between. CDR3 nucleotide sequence: TGTGCCAGCAGTTACTCGGGGGGTGCCGGGGAGCTGTTTTTT. Translating gives CASSYSGGAGELFF.

This clonotype was seen only a few times. The V gene is TRBV4-3, the J gene TRBJ2-3; D not resolved. V lost 0 bases, J lost 6 bases, and 13 bases lay in between. CDR3 length: 15 residues. CDR1 is LGHNA and CDR2 is YSLEER in the germline V gene. The CDR3 sequence: CASSQDRRAGDTQYF. The CDR3, as DNA: TGCGCCAGCAGCCAAGATCGACGGGCCGGGGATACGCAGTATTTT.

J is TRBJ2-2 and V is TRBV7-2, with D perhaps matching TRBD1 (6 bases). Between the trimmed V and J ends, which lost 6 bases and 3 bases, there was a span of 14 bases. Germline V lookup: CDR1 SGHTA, CDR2 FQGNSA. This CDR3 spans 15 amino acids. CDR3 sequence (DNA): TGTGCCAGCAGGAACCGGGACATTGACACCGGGGAGCTGTTTTTT. This codes for CASRNRDIDTGELFF.

Of note for this clonotype: The junction differs from germline at one of its ends, possibly a read error. The V gene is TRBV6-1, the J gene TRBJ2-1, with D possibly matching TRBD1 (7 bases). The germline V gene has CDR1 MNHNS and CDR2 SASEGT. CDR3 length: 12 amino acids. The CDR3 DNA reads as TGTGCCAGCAGTGACCGGGGCAGGGGGACTTACTTC. Its protein product is CASSDRGRGTYF.

The chain employs TRBV11-2 and TRBJ1-1; D gene unclear. The CDR3 sequence is 13 residues long. Deletions cut 0 bases from V and 4 bases from J, with 6 bases between. In germline, CDR1 is SGHAT, CDR2 FQNNGV. CDR3 amino acids: CASSLDPATEAFF. The CDR3 nucleotides are TGTGCCAGCAGCTTAGACCCCGCCACTGAAGCTTTCTTT. The entire variable domain, with the rest obtained from reference TRBV11-2 and TRBJ1-1, is as follows: EAGVAQSPRYKIIEKRQSVAFWCNPISGHATLYWYQQILGQGPKLLIQFQNNGVVDDSQLPKDRFSAERLKGVDSTLKIQPAKLEDSAVYLCASSLDPATEAFFGQGTRLTVV.